This T cell receptor beta chain was identified in a study of T cells in Graves' hyperthyroidism and ophthalmopathy. When ophthalmopathy did not progress within 18 months, Graves' hyperthyroidism was considered stable. The study left out patients who had uncontrolled infection, other autoimmune disease, pregnancy or lactation. As to this clonotype: Its target is not known.

Study results and limitations: In blood, most of the thyroid clonotypes expanded above 0.001 were also present. In validation, the model predicted ophthalmopathy. These predictions came a median about 6.5 months before onset.

RNA transcripts provided the source from which TCR beta CDR3 regions were amplified. First-round RT-PCR with HTBI primers amplified the TCR CDR3 region. TCRdb itself ran the multiplex PCR reads through MiXCR, one entry per CDR3 protein. The data show roughly 400,000 distinct CDR3 sequences, 25% seen once. The CDR3 runs 13 residues. V lost 0 bases to trimming and J lost 4 bases, with 9 bases between them. Germline assignment: CDR1 DFQATT and CDR2 SNEGSKA (reference sequence). Sequencing was done on a sample of blood. This chain connects TRBV20-1 to TRBJ1-1; D may be TRBD1 (6 bases). The sequence came from a man aged 45-65 years with Graves' hyperthyroidism. CDR3 nucleotide sequence: TGCAGTGCTAGAGATGGGGGGGCCACTGAAGCTTTCTTT. Amino acids: CSARDGGATEAFF.